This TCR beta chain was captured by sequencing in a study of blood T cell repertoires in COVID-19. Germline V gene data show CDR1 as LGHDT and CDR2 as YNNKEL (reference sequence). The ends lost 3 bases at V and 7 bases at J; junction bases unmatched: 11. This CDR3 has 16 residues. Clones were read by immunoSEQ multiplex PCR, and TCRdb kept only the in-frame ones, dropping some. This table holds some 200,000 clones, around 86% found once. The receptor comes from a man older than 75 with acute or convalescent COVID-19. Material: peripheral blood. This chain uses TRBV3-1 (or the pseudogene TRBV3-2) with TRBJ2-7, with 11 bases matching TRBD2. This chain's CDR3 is CASSHISGRADREQYF. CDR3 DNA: TGTGCCAGCAGCCATATTAGCGGGAGGGCCGATCGGGAGCAGTACTTC.